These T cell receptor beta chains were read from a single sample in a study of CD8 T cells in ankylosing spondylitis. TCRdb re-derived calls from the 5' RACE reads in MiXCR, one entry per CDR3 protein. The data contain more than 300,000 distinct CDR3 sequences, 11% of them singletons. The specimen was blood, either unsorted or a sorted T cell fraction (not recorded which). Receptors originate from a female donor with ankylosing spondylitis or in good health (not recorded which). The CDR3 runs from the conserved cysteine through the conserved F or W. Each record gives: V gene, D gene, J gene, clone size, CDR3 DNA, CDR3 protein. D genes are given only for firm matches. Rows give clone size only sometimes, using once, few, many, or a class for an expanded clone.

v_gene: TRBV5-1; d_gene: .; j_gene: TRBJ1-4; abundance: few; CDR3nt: TGCGCCAGCAGCCAGGCGGACAGCGTCCGTGAAAAACTGTTTTTT; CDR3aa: CASSQADSVREKLFF
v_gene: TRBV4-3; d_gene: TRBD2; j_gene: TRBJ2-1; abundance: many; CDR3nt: TGCGCCAGCAGCCAAGATCTAGCGGGAGTCGCCTACAATGAGCAGTTCTTC; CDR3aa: CASSQDLAGVAYNEQFF
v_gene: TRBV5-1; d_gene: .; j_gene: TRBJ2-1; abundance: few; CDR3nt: TGCGCCAGCAGCTTGGGGGGTATGTCCTACAATGAGCAGTTCTTC; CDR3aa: CASSLGGMSYNEQFF
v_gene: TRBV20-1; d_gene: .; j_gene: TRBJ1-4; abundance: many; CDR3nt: TGCAGTGCTAGGGCCGCTCCTGAAAAACTGTTTTTT; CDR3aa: CSARAAPEKLFF
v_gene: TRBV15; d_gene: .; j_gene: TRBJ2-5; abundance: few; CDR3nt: TGTGCCACCCATTCGGGAGAGACCCAGTACTTC; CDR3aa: CATHSGETQYF
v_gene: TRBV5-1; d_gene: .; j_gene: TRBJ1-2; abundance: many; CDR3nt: TGCGCCAGCAGCGCCCGGGATGGGGACTATGGCTACACCTTC; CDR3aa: CASSARDGDYGYTF
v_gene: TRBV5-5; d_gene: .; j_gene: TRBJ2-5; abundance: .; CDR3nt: TGTGCCAGCAGCTGGGGTGGCACAAAAGAGACCCAGTACTTC; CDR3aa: CASSWGGTKETQYF
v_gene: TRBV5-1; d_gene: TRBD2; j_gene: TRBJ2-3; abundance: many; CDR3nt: TGCGCCAGCAGCTTGCCGGTAGCGGGGAGCACAGATACGCAGTATTTT; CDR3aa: CASSLPVAGSTDTQYF
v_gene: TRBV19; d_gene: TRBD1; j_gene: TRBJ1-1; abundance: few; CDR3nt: TGTGCCAGTAGTATAGGACAGGGGCTGGAAGCTTTCTTT; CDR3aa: CASSIGQGLEAFF
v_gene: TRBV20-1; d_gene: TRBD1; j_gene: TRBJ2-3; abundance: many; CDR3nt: TGCAGTGCTTTCGGGACAGGGGATTTACTTTATACGCAGTATTTT; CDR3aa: CSAFGTGDLLYTQYF
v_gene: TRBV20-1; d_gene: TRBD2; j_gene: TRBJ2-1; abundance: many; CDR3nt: TGCAGTGCGGCGGCTAGCGGGAGGGCCGGTGAGCAGTTCTTC; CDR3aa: CSAAASGRAGEQFF
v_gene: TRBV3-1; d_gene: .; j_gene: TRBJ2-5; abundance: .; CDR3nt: TGTGCCAGCAGCCACACTGAAGGGACCCAGTACTTC; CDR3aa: CASSHTEGTQYF
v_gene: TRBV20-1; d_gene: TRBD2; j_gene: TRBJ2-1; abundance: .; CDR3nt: TGCAGTGCTAGAGATATGACTAGCGGTACCAATTACAATGAGCAGTTCTTC; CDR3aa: CSARDMTSGTNYNEQFF
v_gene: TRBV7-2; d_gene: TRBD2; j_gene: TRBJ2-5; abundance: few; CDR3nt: TGTGCCAGCAGCCCAACGACTAGCGACTTAGAGACCCAGTACTTC; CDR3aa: CASSPTTSDLETQYF
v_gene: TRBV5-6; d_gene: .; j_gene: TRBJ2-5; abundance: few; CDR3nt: TGTGCCAGCAGCTTTTTTGGCAGGTTCCAAGAGACCCAGTACTTC; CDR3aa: CASSFFGRFQETQYF
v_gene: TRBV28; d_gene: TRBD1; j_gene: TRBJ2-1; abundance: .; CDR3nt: TGTGCCAGCAGTTTTTCAGAGGGGGCCAGACATGAGCAGTTCTTC; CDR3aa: CASSFSEGARHEQFF
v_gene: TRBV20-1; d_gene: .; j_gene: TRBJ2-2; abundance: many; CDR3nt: TGCAGTGCTAGAGATGGAGCAGGGACGGTCGGGGAGCTGTTTTTT; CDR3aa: CSARDGAGTVGELFF
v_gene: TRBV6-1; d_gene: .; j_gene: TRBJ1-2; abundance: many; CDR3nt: TGTGCCACCTCACGGGGGCCACTTTATGGCTACACCTTC; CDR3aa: CATSRGPLYGYTF
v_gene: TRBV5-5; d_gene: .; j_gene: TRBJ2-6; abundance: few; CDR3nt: TGTGCCAGCAGCTCTTGGTACTCTGGGGCCAACGTCCTGACTTTC; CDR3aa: CASSSWYSGANVLTF
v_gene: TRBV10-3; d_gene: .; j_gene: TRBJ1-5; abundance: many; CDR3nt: TGTGCCGCCTGGGAGGGGGATCCCAATCAGCCCCAGCATTTT; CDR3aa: CAAWEGDPNQPQHF
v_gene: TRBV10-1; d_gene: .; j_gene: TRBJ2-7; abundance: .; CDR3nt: TGCGCCAGCAGTGAGCCCGGGAGAAGCTACGAGCAGTACTTC; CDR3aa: CASSEPGRSYEQYF
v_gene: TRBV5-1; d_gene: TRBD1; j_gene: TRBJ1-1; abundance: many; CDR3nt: TGCGCCAGCAGCTTGCTGACAGGGGGCCCGAACACTGAAGCTTTCTTT; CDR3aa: CASSLLTGGPNTEAFF
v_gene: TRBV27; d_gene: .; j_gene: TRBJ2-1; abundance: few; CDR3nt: TGTGCCAGCAGCCTAAAGGCGGGACTCCTCAGCCAGTCCAATGAGCAGTTCTTC; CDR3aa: CASSLKAGLLSQSNEQFF
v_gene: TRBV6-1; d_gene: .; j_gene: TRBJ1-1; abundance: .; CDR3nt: TGTGCCAGCAGTAGGCCTCAAATGAACACTGAAGCTTTCTTT; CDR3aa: CASSRPQMNTEAFF
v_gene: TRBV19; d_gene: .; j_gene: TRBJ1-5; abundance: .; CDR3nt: TGTGCCAGCGGGGTTGTTTGGCAGCCCCAGCATTTT; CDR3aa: CASGVVWQPQHF
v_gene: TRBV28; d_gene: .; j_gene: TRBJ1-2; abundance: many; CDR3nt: TGTGCCAGCCGACAGCCAAACTATGGCTACACCTTC; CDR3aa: CASRQPNYGYTF
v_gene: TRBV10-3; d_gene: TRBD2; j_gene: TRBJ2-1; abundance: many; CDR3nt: TGTGCCATCAGTGGAGCGGGGGGCACTGTCAGGAATGAGCAGTTCTTC; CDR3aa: CAISGAGGTVRNEQFF
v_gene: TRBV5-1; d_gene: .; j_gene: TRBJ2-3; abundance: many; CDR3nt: TGCGCCAGCAGCTTGGCCCAAGGGAAGGGAACGCAGTATTTT; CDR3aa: CASSLAQGKGTQYF
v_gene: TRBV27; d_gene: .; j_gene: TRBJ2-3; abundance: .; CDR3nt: TGTGCCAGCATTGAAACAGGGTTCCACACAGATACGCAGTATTTT; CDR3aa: CASIETGFHTDTQYF
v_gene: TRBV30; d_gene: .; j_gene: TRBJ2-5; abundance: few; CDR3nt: TGTGCCTGGAGTGTACGAGGGCAAGAGACCCAGTACTTC; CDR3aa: CAWSVRGQETQYF
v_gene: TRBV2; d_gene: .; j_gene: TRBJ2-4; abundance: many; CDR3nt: TGTGCCAGCAGTGAAGAACAGGCACGAGCCAAAAACATTCAGTACTTC; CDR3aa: CASSEEQARAKNIQYF
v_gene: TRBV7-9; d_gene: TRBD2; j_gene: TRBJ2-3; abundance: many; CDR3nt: TGTGCCAGCAGCTTAAGACTAGCGGGAGTAACAGATACGCAGTATTTT; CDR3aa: CASSLRLAGVTDTQYF
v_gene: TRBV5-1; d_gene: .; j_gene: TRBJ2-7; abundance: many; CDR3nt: TGCGCCAGCAGCTTGGAGGGTGTAGGTCTATACGAGCAGTACTTC; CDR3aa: CASSLEGVGLYEQYF
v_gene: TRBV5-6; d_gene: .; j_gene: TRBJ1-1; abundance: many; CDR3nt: TGTGCCAGCAGCACCGACGGGGTCCCTGAAGCTTTCTTT; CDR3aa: CASSTDGVPEAFF
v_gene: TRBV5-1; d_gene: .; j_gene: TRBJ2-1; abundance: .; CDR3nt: TGCGCCAGCAGTTTTCTAGCCAGCTCCTACAATGAGCAGTTCTTC; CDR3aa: CASSFLASSYNEQFF
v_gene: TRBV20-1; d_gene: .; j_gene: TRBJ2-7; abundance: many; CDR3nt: TGCAGTGCTCGCCCGGGGACATACGAGCAGTACTTC; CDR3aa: CSARPGTYEQYF
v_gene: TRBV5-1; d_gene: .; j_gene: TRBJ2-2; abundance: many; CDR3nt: TGCGCCAGCACGCCCAGGGGTAGTAACACCGGGGAGCTGTTTTTT; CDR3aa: CASTPRGSNTGELFF